This T cell receptor beta chain stems from a study of cytomegalovirus exposure and HLA in healthy donors. Across the whole study: A subsequent analysis reported that the roughly 120 validation repertoires were produced on the same platform that had also been used for the approximately 710 first-cohort repertoires.

Comments on this clone: The antigen is not known.

Whole-study results and caveats: It was confirmed in vitro that a few of the CMV-associated chains were specific for CMV antigens. Later, an analysis found that TCR clusters from the first cohort tended to co-occur in the 90 to 150 validation repertoires. Many donors shared some public TCRs, even though most TCR sequences were rare.

Germline CDR1 is SGHNT and CDR2 is YENEEA. The ends lost 0 bases at V and 3 bases at J; junction bases unmatched: 4. This CDR3 region has 16 residues. Some clones are missing from TCRdb's copy, which holds only in-frame ones; the method was immunoSEQ multiplex PCR. The table has roughly 330,000 clones, about nine tenths seen once. This chain uses TRBV11-3 with TRBJ2-2; 7 bases fit TRBD1. The sequence came from a woman in her thirties in good health and CMV-seropositive. Source material: PBMCs. This chain's CDR3 is CASSLETGSHTGELFF. The DNA for the CDR3 is TGTGCCAGCAGCTTAGAGACAGGGTCGCACACCGGGGAGCTGTTTTTT.